This T cell receptor beta chain was recovered during a study of blood T cell repertoires in COVID-19. At the level of the study: Both acute and convalescent COVID-19 samples were obtained from the United States, Italy and Spain. In each case, the material was cDNA or gDNA derived from T cells, B-cell-depleted T cells, or PBMCs.

Authors' methods: Amplification with reference gene primers provided the estimates of nucleated cell counts. Assay: immunoSEQ multiplex PCR; the TCRdb copy retains only in-frame clones and omits some. The V and J calls and the clone size are those of that table, but D and trimming were determined from the DNA. Of 85,000 to 95,000 clones in the sample, roughly nine tenths are singletons; the top ten hold approximately 5.5%. V was clipped by 4 bases and J by 3 bases; unmatched bases: 16. This CDR3 comprises 19 residues. Germline V gene lookup returns CDR1 MGHRA and CDR2 YSYEKL. This receptor was identified in an elderly woman with active COVID-19. Sample: peripheral blood. The chain links TRBV4-1 to TRBJ2-7, with 12 positions matching TRBD2. The CDR3 DNA reads TGCGCCAGCAGCCCCAGCCCCTCCGGGACTAGCGGGCCTAACTACGAGCAGTACTTC. Protein sequence: CASSPSPSGTSGPNYEQYF.